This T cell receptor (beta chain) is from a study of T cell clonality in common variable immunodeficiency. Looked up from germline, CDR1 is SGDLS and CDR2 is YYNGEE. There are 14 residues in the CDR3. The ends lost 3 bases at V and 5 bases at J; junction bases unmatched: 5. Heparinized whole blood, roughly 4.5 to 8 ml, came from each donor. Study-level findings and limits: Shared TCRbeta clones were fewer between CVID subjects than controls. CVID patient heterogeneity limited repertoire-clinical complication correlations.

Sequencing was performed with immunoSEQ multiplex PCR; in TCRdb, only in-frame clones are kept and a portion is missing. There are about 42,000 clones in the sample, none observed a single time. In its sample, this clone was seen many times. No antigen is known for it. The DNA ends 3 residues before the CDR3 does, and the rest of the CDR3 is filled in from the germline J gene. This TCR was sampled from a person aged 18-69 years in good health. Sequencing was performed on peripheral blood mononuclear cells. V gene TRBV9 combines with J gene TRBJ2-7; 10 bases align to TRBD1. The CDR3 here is CASSAGTGVDEQYF. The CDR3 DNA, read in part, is TGTGCCAGCAGCGCCGGGACAGGGGTGGACGAG.